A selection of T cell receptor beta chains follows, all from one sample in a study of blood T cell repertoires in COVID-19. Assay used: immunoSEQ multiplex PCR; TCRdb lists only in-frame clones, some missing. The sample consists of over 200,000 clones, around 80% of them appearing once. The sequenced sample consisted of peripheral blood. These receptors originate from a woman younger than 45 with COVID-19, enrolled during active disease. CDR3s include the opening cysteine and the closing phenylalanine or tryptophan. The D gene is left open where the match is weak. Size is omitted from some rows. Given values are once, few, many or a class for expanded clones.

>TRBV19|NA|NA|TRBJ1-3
CASTPSRLGRGNTIYF
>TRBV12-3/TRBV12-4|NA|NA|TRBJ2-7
CASSPPGAQWEYF
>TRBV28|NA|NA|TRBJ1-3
CASSSPRNTIYF
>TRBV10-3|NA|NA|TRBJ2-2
CAISVLGAGELFF
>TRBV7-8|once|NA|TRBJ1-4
CASSAVRAEVLFF
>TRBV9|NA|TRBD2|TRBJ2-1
CASSAGGGRIRTSPYNEQFF
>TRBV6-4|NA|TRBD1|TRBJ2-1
CASSDSLGGNNEQFF
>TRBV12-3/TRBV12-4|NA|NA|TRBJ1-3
CASSREGWNTIYF
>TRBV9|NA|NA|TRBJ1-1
CASSVGRKNTEAFF
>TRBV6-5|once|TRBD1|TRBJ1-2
CASTGTGGGYGYTF
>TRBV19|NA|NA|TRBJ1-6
CASSPWRDNSPLHF
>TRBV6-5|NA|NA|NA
CASSYSMGRYTGELFF
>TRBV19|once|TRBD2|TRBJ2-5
CASSPRGGLETQYF
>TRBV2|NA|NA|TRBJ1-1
CASSNTGGLTEAFF
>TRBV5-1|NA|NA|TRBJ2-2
CASSLRGGNGELFF
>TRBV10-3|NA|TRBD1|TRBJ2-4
CATRDSMGDIQYF
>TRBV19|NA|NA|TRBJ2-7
CASSIGEGRDSGEQYF
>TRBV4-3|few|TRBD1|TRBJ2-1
CASSERDRDLNEQFF
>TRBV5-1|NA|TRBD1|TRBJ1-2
CASSLGQGAYGYTF
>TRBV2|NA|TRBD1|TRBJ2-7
CASSGTGSFYEQYF
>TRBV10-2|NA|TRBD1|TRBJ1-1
CASTPDRVSAEAFF
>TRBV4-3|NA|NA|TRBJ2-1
CASSQDPFGGSLYNEQFF
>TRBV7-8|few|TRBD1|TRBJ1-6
CASSRDRSISPLHF
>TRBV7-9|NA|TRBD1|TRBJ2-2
CASSPWTGYTGELFF
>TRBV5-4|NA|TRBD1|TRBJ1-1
CASRPDRGETEAFF
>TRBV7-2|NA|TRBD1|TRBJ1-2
CASSVPGGGYTF
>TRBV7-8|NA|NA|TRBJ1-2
CASSLAGRGPYGYTF
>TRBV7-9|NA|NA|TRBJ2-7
CASPGAYEQYF
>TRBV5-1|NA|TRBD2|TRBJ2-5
CASTLTSGNGETQYF
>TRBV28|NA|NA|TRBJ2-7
CASSTGSNGEQYF
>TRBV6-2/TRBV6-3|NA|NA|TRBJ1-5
CASSYSVSNQPQHF
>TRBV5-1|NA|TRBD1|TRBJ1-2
CASTYSGTGRDGYTF
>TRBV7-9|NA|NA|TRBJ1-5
CASSWGEGKSSNQPQHF
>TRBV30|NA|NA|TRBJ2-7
CAWSVHPTACF
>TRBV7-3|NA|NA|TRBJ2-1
CASSPLRGSYNEQFF
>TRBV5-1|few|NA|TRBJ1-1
CASSFGANTEAFF
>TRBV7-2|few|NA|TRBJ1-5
CASSFGTYQPQHF
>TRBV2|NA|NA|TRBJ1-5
CASSEASRVQPQHF
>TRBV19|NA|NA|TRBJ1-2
CASSWGRDNGYTF
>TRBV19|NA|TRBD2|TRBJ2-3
CASSMGGGSTDTQYF
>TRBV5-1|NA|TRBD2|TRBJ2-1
CASKTSPSSYNEQFF
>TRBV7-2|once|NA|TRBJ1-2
CASSPDTSYGYTF
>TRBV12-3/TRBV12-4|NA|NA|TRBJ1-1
CASSFFDTEAFF
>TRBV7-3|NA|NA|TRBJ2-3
CASSLVGDNRDTQYF
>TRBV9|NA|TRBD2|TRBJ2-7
CASSGGLAGAGNEQYF
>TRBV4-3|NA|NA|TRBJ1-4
CASSQAAGTTNEKLFF
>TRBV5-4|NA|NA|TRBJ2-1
CASFLWGVHNEQFF
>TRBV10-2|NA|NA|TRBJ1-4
CASSESGVGGKLFF
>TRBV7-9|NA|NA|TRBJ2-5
CASSSKLVETQYF
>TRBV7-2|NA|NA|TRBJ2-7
CASSLEEYYEQYF
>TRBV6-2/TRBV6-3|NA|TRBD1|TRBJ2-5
CASSTTGYGTQYF
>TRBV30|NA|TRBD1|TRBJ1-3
CAWSWQGASGNTIYF
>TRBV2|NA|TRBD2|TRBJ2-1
CASRETSGGANEQFF
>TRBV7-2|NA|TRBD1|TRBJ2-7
CASSLEGQGFSEQYF
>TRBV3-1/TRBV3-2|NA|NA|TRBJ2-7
CASSQNGEQYF
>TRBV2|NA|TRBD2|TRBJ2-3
CASSGDSGGSGDTQYF
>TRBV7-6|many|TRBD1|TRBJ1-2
CASSYGTGNDYGYTF
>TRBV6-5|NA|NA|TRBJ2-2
CASSYSDFLDGELFF
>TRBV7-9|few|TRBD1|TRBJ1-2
CASSPGQGESGYGYTF